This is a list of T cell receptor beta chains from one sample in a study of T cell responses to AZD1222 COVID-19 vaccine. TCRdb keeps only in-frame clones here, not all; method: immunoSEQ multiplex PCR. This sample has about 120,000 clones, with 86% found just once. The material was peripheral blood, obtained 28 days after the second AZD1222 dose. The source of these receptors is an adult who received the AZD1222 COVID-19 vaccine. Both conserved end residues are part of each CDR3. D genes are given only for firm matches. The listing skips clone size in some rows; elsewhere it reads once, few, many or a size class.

CDR3nt: TGTGCCAGCACCGGGCGTAGCTATGGCTACACCTTC; CDR3aa: CASTGRSYGYTF; d_gene: NA; j_gene: TRBJ1-2; abundance: NA; v_gene: TRBV5-6
CDR3nt: TGTGCCAGCTCCGTGGACCTCAATCGCGGAAACACCATATATTTT; CDR3aa: CASSVDLNRGNTIYF; d_gene: NA; j_gene: TRBJ1-3; abundance: NA; v_gene: TRBV18
CDR3nt: TGTGCCAGCAACCAACAGGGAGTAGGGGCAGATACGCAGTATTTT; CDR3aa: CASNQQGVGADTQYF; d_gene: NA; j_gene: TRBJ2-3; abundance: once; v_gene: TRBV2
CDR3nt: TGTGCCAGCAGTGGATACAGCCGTGGCACAGATACGCAGTATTTT; CDR3aa: CASSGYSRGTDTQYF; d_gene: NA; j_gene: TRBJ2-3; abundance: NA; v_gene: TRBV2
CDR3nt: TGTGCCAGCAGTTTCAGGGTCGATAACTATGGCTACACCTTC; CDR3aa: CASSFRVDNYGYTF; d_gene: NA; j_gene: TRBJ1-2; abundance: NA; v_gene: TRBV6-5
CDR3nt: TGTGCCAGCAGCCCCCCCGGACTAGCGGGGGGTGGGGCGTTCTTC; CDR3aa: CASSPPGLAGGGAFF; d_gene: TRBD2; j_gene: TRBJ2-1; abundance: NA; v_gene: TRBV7-8
CDR3nt: TGTGCCAGCTCACGGGGACAGGGGGCGAACACCGGGGAGCTGTTTTTT; CDR3aa: CASSRGQGANTGELFF; d_gene: TRBD1; j_gene: TRBJ2-2; abundance: NA; v_gene: TRBV18
CDR3nt: TGCGCCAGCAGCTTGGAGTCAGGTGATATCTATGGCTACACCTTC; CDR3aa: CASSLESGDIYGYTF; d_gene: NA; j_gene: TRBJ1-2; abundance: NA; v_gene: TRBV5-1
CDR3nt: TGTGCCAGTAGTACCCCGCAGGGGCGAGCCGGGGAGCTGTTTTTT; CDR3aa: CASSTPQGRAGELFF; d_gene: NA; j_gene: TRBJ2-2; abundance: once; v_gene: TRBV19
CDR3nt: TGTGCCAGCTCACAGTCCCCGGTCAAGTCCTATAATTCACCCCTCCACTTT; CDR3aa: CASSQSPVKSYNSPLHF; d_gene: NA; j_gene: TRBJ1-6; abundance: NA; v_gene: TRBV18
CDR3nt: TGCGCCAGCAGGGGCGTCCCTAGCACAGATACGCAGTATTTT; CDR3aa: CASRGVPSTDTQYF; d_gene: NA; j_gene: TRBJ2-3; abundance: NA; v_gene: TRBV10-2